This TCR beta chain was observed in a study of T cells in Graves' hyperthyroidism and ophthalmopathy. In the case of this clonotype: What it recognizes is unknown.

Trimming cost V 4 bases and J 3 bases, with 7 bases left between them. Germline V gene data show CDR1 as MDHEN and CDR2 as SYDVKM. The CDR3 is 12 amino acids. Each diagnosis was grounded in clinical symptoms, serum thyroxine and TRAb, thyroid ultrasound, and orbital computed tomography. Amplification of TCR beta CDR3 regions used RNA as the template. RT-PCR in the first round (using the HTBI primer set) targeted the TCR CDR3. TCRdb reanalysed the multiplex PCR reads using MiXCR and keeps one entry per CDR3 protein. The table has more than 650,000 distinct CDR3 sequences, around 13% seen once. Study-wide points: Most clonotypes that expanded in the thyroid above 0.001 also showed up in blood.

This clonotype originated in a young woman with Graves' hyperthyroidism. The chain combines TRBV28 with TRBJ2-7; no clear D. The material sequenced was blood. The CDR3 sequence is CASSWTNYEQYF. CDR3 nucleotide sequence: TGTGCCAGCAGTTGGACCAACTACGAGCAGTACTTC.